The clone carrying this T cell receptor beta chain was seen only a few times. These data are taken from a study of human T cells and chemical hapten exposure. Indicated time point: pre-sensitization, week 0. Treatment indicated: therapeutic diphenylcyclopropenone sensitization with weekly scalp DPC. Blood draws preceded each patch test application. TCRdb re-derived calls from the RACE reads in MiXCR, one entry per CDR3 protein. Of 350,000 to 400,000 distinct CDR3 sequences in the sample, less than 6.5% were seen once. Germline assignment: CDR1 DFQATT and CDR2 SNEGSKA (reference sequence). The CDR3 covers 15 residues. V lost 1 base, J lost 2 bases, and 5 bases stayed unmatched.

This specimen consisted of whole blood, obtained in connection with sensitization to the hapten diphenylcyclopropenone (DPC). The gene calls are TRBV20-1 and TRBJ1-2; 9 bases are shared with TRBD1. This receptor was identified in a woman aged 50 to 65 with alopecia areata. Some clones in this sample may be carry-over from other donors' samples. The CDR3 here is CSARAGQGRNYGYTF. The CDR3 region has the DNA TGCAGTGCTAGAGCCGGACAGGGGCGAAACTATGGCTACACCTTC.